A single sample is the source of the 14 T cell receptor beta chains below, sequenced in a study of blood T cell repertoires in COVID-19. Here immunoSEQ multiplex PCR was the method, and the copy in TCRdb shows in-frame clones only, minus some. The table lists approximately 450,000 clones, roughly nine tenths of them singletons. Material for sequencing was PBMCs or T cells enriched from blood (not recorded which). Source of these receptors: a man between 25 and 39 years old who had recovered from COVID-19.

The CDR3 bases are TGTGCCAGCAGCCTGACTAGGTGGAACACAGATACGCAGTATTTT. The encoded protein is CASSLTRWNTDTQYF. V and J are TRBV27 and TRBJ2-3; tentative D call: TRBD2 (6 bases). V was pared by 6 bases and J by 2 bases, with 15 bases between. Germline assignment: CDR1 MNHEY and CDR2 SMNVEV (reference sequence). This CDR3 is 15 amino acids long.

On this clone itself: This sample includes further DNA sequences coding for the same CDR3. The chain has TRBV12-5 and TRBJ1-5; D perhaps matches TRBD1 (6 bases). The CDR3 is made up of 14 amino acids. Germline values: CDR1 LGHNT, CDR2 FRNRAP. Deletions cut 3 bases from V and 3 bases from J, with 9 bases between. In DNA form, the CDR3 reads TGTGCTAGTGGTTTACAGGGAGTCAATCAGCCCCAGCATTTT. It translates to CASGLQGVNQPQHF.

The V gene is TRBV18, the J gene TRBJ2-7, with D perhaps matching TRBD1 (6 bases). V was pared by 6 bases and J by 4 bases, with 16 bases between. CDR1 and CDR2 from the germline V gene are KGHSH and LQKENI. The CDR3 consists of 14 residues. The CDR3 is CASSDRDIGYEQYF. The DNA of the CDR3 is TGTGCCAGCTCCGACCGGGACATCGGATACGAGCAGTACTTC.

V usage is TRBV4-2 and J usage is TRBJ2-5; a possible D gene is TRBD1 (6 bases). The CDR3 covers 14 residues. The germline gives CDR1 LGHNA, CDR2 YNFKEQ. Trimming left V 0 bases short and J 4 bases short, with 9 bases between. The CDR3 spells CASSQDYRAETQYF. The CDR3 nucleotides read TGTGCCAGCAGCCAAGATTACAGGGCAGAGACCCAGTACTTC.

With regard to this clone: Mismatch with germline at one junction end may stem from a read error. This chain uses TRBV10-1 with TRBJ2-5, with 8 bases that match TRBD1. Germline-derived CDR1 and CDR2 are WNHNN and SYGVQD (reference sequence). This CDR3 comprises 15 residues. The chain's CDR3 is CVSSDTRGPQETQYF. CDR3 DNA: TGCGTCAGCAGTGATACCAGGGGGCCCCAAGAGACCCAGTACTTC.

The genes are TRBV30 and TRBJ1-1, with 7 positions matching TRBD1. With 2 bases clipped from V and 4 bases from J, the junction kept 4 bases outside the gene matches. The CDR3 is 13 residues long. Germline assignment: CDR1 GTSNPN and CDR2 SVGIG (reference sequence). Here the CDR3 DNA reads TGTGCCTGGAGTCATACAGGGGTCACTGAAGCTTTCTTT. It encodes CAWSHTGVTEAFF.

The chain joins TRBV6-5 to TRBJ2-3; 9 nucleotides agree with TRBD2. Germline V gene sequence: CDR1 MNHEY, CDR2 SVGAGI. Trimming at V came to 7 bases and at J to 6 bases, leaving 11 bases not matched to a gene. This CDR3 spans 15 amino acids. Written as DNA, the CDR3 is TGTGCCAGCAAGAAGTTAGCGGGAGTCAAGGATACGCAGTATTTT. Its protein product is CASKKLAGVKDTQYF.

The rearrangement links TRBV5-1 to TRBJ2-3, with D possibly matching TRBD2 (6 bases). Germline assignment: CDR1 SGHRS and CDR2 YFSETQ. The CDR3 spans 14 residues. V shed 4 bases and J shed 1 base, with 10 bases lying between them. Here the CDR3 DNA reads TGCGCCAGCAGCGCGGAGCGGGGCACAGATACGCAGTATTTT. Protein: CASSAERGTDTQYF. The full variable domain, rest sourced from reference TRBV5-1 and TRBJ2-3, is KAGVTQTPRYLIKTRGQQVTLSCSPISGHRSVSWYQQTPGQGLQFLFEYFSETQRNKGNFPGRFSGRQFSNSRSEMNVSTLELGDSALYLCASSAERGTDTQYFGPGTRLTVL.

The chain is built from TRBV12-3 or TRBV12-4 and TRBJ2-1, with 7 bases that match TRBD2. J gave up 16 bases and V 5 bases, and 14 bases lay outside the gene matches. This CDR3 has 13 residues. CDR3 residues: CASSAGTNGPGFF. The CDR3, as DNA: TGTGCCAGCAGTGCCGGGACTAACGGGCCCGGCTTCTTC.

This clone has a single count. This chain connects TRBV2 to TRBJ1-5; perhaps TRBD1 as D (6 bases). The germline V gene encodes CDR1 SNHLY and CDR2 FYNNEI. This CDR3 contains 14 residues. Trimming left V 7 bases short and J 3 bases short, with 13 bases between. The CDR3 nucleotides read TGTGCCAGCACCCCAGGGGCCATCAATCAGCCCCAGCATTTT. The encoded protein is CASTPGAINQPQHF.

This chain uses TRBV7-9 with TRBJ1-2; tentative D call: TRBD1 (6 bases). The V gene's germline CDR1 is SEHNR and CDR2 FQNEAQ (reference sequence). The CDR3 extends over 14 amino acids. The V end was cut by 1 base, the J end by 4 bases, with 10 bases between. The CDR3 nucleotides read TGTGCCAGCAGCTTAGGACAGGACTTCTATGGCTACACCTTC. As protein: CASSLGQDFYGYTF.

This rearrangement joins TRBV7-9 to TRBJ1-5, with a tentative D call TRBD1 (5 bases). The V end lost 4 bases, the J end lost 6 bases, and 10 bases lay between the germline ends. CDR1 is SEHNR and CDR2 is FQNEAQ in the germline V gene (reference sequence). The CDR3 extends over 13 amino acids. The CDR3 protein is CASSSSGFQPQHF. The DNA for the CDR3 is TGTGCCAGCAGCTCATCAGGGTTTCAGCCCCAGCATTTT.

The chain carries TRBV4-1 and TRBJ1-2, with D unresolved. CDR1 and CDR2 (germline): MGHRA, YSYEKL. The V end lost 2 bases, the J end lost 4 bases, and 11 bases lay between the germline ends. The CDR3 consists of 14 residues. This CDR3 reads CASSQSTAAYGYTF. The DNA of the CDR3 is TGCGCCAGCAGCCAATCAACAGCTGCCTATGGCTACACCTTC.

V gene TRBV7-2 combines with J gene TRBJ1-1, with unresolved D. Trimming stripped 5 bases from V and 3 bases from J, with 13 bases between. The CDR3 extends over 14 amino acids. Germline loops: CDR1 SGHTA, CDR2 FQGNSA. The CDR3, as DNA: TGTGCCAGCAGCCGGAGTTTTACGGACACTGAAGCTTTCTTT. This gives the protein CASSRSFTDTEAFF.